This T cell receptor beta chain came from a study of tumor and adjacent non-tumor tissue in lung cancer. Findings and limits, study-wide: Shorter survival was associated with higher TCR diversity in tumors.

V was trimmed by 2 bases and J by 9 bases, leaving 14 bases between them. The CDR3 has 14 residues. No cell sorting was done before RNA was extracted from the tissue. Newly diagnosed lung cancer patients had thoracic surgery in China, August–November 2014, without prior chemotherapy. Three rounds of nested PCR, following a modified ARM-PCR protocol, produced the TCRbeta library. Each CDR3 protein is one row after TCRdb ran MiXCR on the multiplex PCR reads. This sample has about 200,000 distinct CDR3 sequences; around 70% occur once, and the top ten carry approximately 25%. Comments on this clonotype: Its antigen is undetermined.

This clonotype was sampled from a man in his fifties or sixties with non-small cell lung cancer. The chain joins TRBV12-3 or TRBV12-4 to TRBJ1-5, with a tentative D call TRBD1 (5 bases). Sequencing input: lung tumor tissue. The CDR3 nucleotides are TGTGCCAGCAGTTTACCCTCGCCGGGGACGCCCCAGCATTTT. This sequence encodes CASSLPSPGTPQHF.